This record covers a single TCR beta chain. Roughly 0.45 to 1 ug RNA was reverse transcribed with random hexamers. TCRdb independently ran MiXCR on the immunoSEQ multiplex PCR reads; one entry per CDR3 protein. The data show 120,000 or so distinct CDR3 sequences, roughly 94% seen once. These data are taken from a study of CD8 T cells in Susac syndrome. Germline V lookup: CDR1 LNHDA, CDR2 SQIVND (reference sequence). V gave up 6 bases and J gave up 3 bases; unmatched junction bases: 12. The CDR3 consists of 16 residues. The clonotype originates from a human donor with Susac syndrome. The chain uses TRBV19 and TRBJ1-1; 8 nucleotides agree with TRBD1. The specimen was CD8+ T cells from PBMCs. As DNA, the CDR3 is TGTGCCAGTAGGTGGGACAGGACCACAGGGGACACTGAAGCTTTCTTT. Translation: CASRWDRTTGDTEAFF.